Listed below are T cell receptor beta chains from one sample, sequenced in a study of T cell changes during pregnancy in multiple sclerosis. TCRdb's copy holds only in-frame clones and misses some; the assay was immunoSEQ multiplex PCR. The repertoire has tens of thousands of clones, around 90% of them found once; the top ten carry about 6.4%. The sequenced sample was peripheral blood, obtained in the third trimester of pregnancy. All receptors derive from a female donor in good health, enrolled as a control in a pregnancy study. Each CDR3 is given with its conserved first and last residue. D genes are given only for firm matches. Part of the rows lack a size; the others show once, few, many or a class for expanded clones.

abundance,j_gene,d_gene,v_gene,CDR3aa,CDR3nt
NA,TRBJ2-5,NA,TRBV7-2,CASSFRQGPQYF,TGTGCCAGCAGCTTTCGGCAGGGGCCCCAGTACTTC
NA,TRBJ1-1,NA,TRBV30,CAWIRTRTEAFF,TGTGCCTGGATTAGGACACGCACTGAAGCTTTCTTT
few,TRBJ1-2,TRBD1,TRBV6-5,CASGDRGLYGYTF,TGTGCCAGTGGGGACAGGGGGCTGTATGGCTACACCTTC
NA,TRBJ1-5,TRBD1,TRBV7-2,CASSLEQGDRGNQPQHF,TGTGCCAGCAGCTTAGAACAGGGGGACCGAGGCAATCAGCCCCAGCATTTT
NA,TRBJ1-1,TRBD1,TRBV11-3,CAHISQGWTEAFF,TGTGCCCATATATCACAGGGGTGGACTGAAGCTTTCTTT
NA,TRBJ1-6,TRBD1,TRBV5-1,CASSSGTEGAPLHF,TGCGCCAGCAGCTCCGGGACAGAAGGGGCACCCCTCCACTTT
once,TRBJ1-1,NA,TRBV6-1,CASMLGNTEAFF,TGTGCCAGCATGCTAGGGAACACTGAAGCTTTCTTT
NA,TRBJ2-1,TRBD2,TRBV19,CASSIKGVILAGVNEQFF,TGTGCCAGTAGTATAAAGGGGGTGATCCTAGCGGGGGTCAATGAGCAGTTCTTC
NA,TRBJ1-2,NA,TRBV5-5,CASSLGGPNANYGYTF,TGTGCCAGCAGCCTGGGAGGGCCCAATGCTAACTATGGCTACACCTTC
once,TRBJ2-5,NA,TRBV15,CATRPTGEETQYF,TGTGCCACACGCCCGACAGGTGAAGAGACCCAGTACTTC
NA,TRBJ1-2,NA,TRBV30,CAWSGSHYGYTF,TGTGCCTGGAGCGGTTCCCACTATGGCTACACCTTC